Below, 30 T cell receptor beta chains from the same sample are listed, as sequenced in a study of shared clonotypes between healthy human individuals. Terminally differentiated effector memory CD45RA+ cells were left out of the naive CD8 fraction, which was CD45RO-negative and positively selected for CCR7. Assay used: immunoSEQ multiplex PCR; TCRdb lists only in-frame clones, some missing. The sample includes about 1,800,000 clones, about 95% seen only once; the top ten take less than 1.5%. Sequenced input: naive CD8+ T cells sorted from blood. The receptor source for this set is a man between 18 and 35 years old in good health.

The gene calls are TRBV4-1 and TRBJ2-7; D call uncertain. This CDR3 comprises 13 residues. V was pared by 3 bases and J by 4 bases, with 10 bases between. Per the germline V gene, CDR1 is MGHRA and CDR2 is YSYEKL. The CDR3 region has the DNA TGCGCCAGCAGCCAGCATACCTTTTACGAGCAGTACTTC. It translates to CASSQHTFYEQYF.

As for this clone: This sample includes further DNA sequences coding for the same CDR3. The rearrangement links TRBV4-3 to TRBJ1-2, with a possible D match to TRBD1 (5 bases). Trimming shortened V by 1 base and J by 1 base, and 10 bases separated the two germline ends. The CDR3 spans 15 residues. From germline, CDR1 is LGHNA and CDR2 YSLEER. The CDR3 loop reads CASSQGPGGNYGYTF. Written as DNA, the CDR3 is TGCGCCAGCAGCCAAGGTCCGGGGGGTAACTATGGCTACACCTTC.

CDR3 sequence reads: CASSLDSRYNSPLHF. CDR3 nucleotides: TGTGCCAGCAGCTTGGATAGTAGGTATAATTCACCCCTCCACTTT. The chain carries TRBV5-5 and TRBJ1-6; unclear D gene. Germline CDR1 reads SGHKS; CDR2 reads YYEKEE (reference sequence). V shed 0 bases and J shed 4 bases, with 8 bases lying between them. The CDR3 totals 15 residues.

The genes are TRBV25-1 and TRBJ2-7; 9 nucleotides line up with TRBD1. V trimming: 10 bases; J trimming: 2 bases; junction bases outside the gene matches: 6. The CDR3 covers 13 residues. The germline CDR1 and CDR2 sequences are MGHDK and SYGVNS. CDR3 region: CAIPGQGTYEQYF. CDR3 DNA sequence: TGTGCCATACCGGGACAGGGAACCTACGAGCAGTACTTC.

The sample holds one count of this clone. The rearrangement uses TRBV4-3 and TRBJ2-7; D is unclear. V was trimmed by 0 bases and J by 2 bases, leaving 8 bases between them. Germline V gives CDR1 LGHNA, CDR2 YSLEER. The CDR3 has 14 residues. The CDR3 DNA reads TGCGCCAGCAGCCAAGATCGGGTAGCCTACGAGCAGTACTTC. It yields the protein CASSQDRVAYEQYF.

This clone was seen a single time. The chain links TRBV19 to TRBJ2-7; D not resolved. Germline V lookup: CDR1 LNHDA, CDR2 SQIVND (reference sequence). CDR3 length equals 13 residues. Between the trimmed V and J ends, which lost 5 bases and 3 bases, there was a span of 11 bases. The chain's CDR3 is CASSFRLNYEQYF. The CDR3 DNA follows: TGTGCCAGTAGTTTCAGGCTGAACTACGAGCAGTACTTC. The complete variable domain, with remaining parts taken from reference TRBV19 and TRBJ2-7, reads DGGITQSPKYLFRKEGQNVTLSCEQNLNHDAMYWYRQDPGQGLRLIYYSQIVNDFQKGDIAEGYSVSREKKESFPLTVTSAQKNPTAFYLCASSFRLNYEQYFGPGTRLTVT.

This sequence joins TRBV2 and TRBJ1-1; the D is unclear. The CDR3 sequence is 14 residues long. V was trimmed by 1 base and J by 3 bases, leaving 9 bases between them. From germline, CDR1 is SNHLY and CDR2 FYNNEI. This CDR3 reads CASSEGGGYTEAFF. The CDR3 DNA sequence: TGTGCCAGCAGTGAAGGGGGAGGGTACACTGAAGCTTTCTTT.

This rearrangement joins TRBV6-1 to TRBJ1-4; D not certain. The CDR3 loop spans 13 amino acids. Trimming pared 0 bases from V and 1 base from J, leaving 0 bases between. Per germline, CDR1 MNHNS and CDR2 SASEGT. The CDR3 DNA is TGTGCCAGCAGTGAAGCAACTAATGAAAAACTGTTTTTT. This codes for CASSEATNEKLFF.

The chain recombines TRBV13 with TRBJ2-5; unclear D gene. Germline values: CDR1 PRHDT, CDR2 FYEKMQ (reference sequence). Trimming stripped 4 bases from V and 3 bases from J, with 6 bases between. This CDR3 comprises 12 residues. This CDR3 reads CASSWLEETQYF. For the CDR3, the DNA is TGTGCCAGCAGCTGGCTAGAAGAGACCCAGTACTTC.

On this clone itself: Other DNA sequences in the sample encode the same CDR3. The chain links TRBV6-5 to TRBJ1-2; D is undetermined. V dropped 0 bases and J dropped 4 bases, with 9 bases sitting between them. The CDR3 spans 14 residues. In germline, CDR1 is MNHEY, CDR2 SVGAGI. The CDR3 protein is CASSYSTAVYGYTF. The DNA of the CDR3 is TGTGCCAGCAGTTACTCTACGGCAGTCTATGGCTACACCTTC.

The chain couples TRBV7-2 to TRBJ1-6, with D hard to call. Germline V gives CDR1 SGHTA, CDR2 FQGNSA. V lost 1 base and J lost 9, with 19 bases in between. The CDR3 covers 17 residues. This CDR3 reads CASSLGGMKDFSSPLHF. CDR3 coding DNA: TGTGCCAGCAGCTTAGGGGGAATGAAAGATTTCAGTTCACCCCTCCACTTT.

This chain joins TRBV19 and TRBJ2-7; weak D call: TRBD2 (6 bases). Per the germline V gene, CDR1 is LNHDA and CDR2 is SQIVND (reference sequence). The V and J ends lost 2 bases and 4 bases respectively, with 12 bases between them. The CDR3 covers 14 residues. This CDR3 reads CASSITSYTYEQYF. The CDR3 DNA follows: TGTGCCAGTAGTATAACTAGCTACACGTACGAGCAGTACTTC. Full variable domain (rest looked up from reference TRBV19 and TRBJ2-7): DGGITQSPKYLFRKEGQNVTLSCEQNLNHDAMYWYRQDPGQGLRLIYYSQIVNDFQKGDIAEGYSVSREKKESFPLTVTSAQKNPTAFYLCASSITSYTYEQYFGPGTRLTVT.

This clone was counted a single time. The sample holds other DNA sequences that translate to the same CDR3. CDR3 bases: TGCGCCAGCAGTGAGTCTGGCACTGAAGCTTTCTTT. This translates into CASSESGTEAFF. The V call is TRBV10-2, the J call TRBJ1-1; no clear D gene. The CDR3 has 12 amino acids. The germline V gene encodes CDR1 WSHSY and CDR2 SAAADI. V lost 0 bases to trimming and J lost 4 bases, with 3 bases between them.

The chain uses TRBV6-5 and TRBJ1-1; D remains unclear. V was cut by 7 bases and J by 5 bases, with 11 bases left in between. The CDR3 is 12 residues long. Germline CDR1 reads MNHEY; CDR2 reads SVGAGI. The CDR3 loop is CASNRRGTEAFF. CDR3 nucleotides: TGTGCCAGCAACAGACGGGGAACTGAAGCTTTCTTT.

The chain has TRBV11-2 and TRBJ2-7, with TRBD1 matching over 7 bases. With V trimmed by 4 bases and J by 6 bases, 9 bases remained unmatched. Germline CDR1 reads SGHAT; CDR2 reads FQNNGV. This CDR3 spans 14 amino acids. Here the CDR3 reads CASSSLATGTEQYF. CDR3 coding DNA: TGTGCCAGCAGCTCCCTTGCGACAGGGACCGAGCAGTACTTC.

As concerns this clone: The same CDR3 is also encoded by other DNA sequences in this sample. The V and J genes are TRBV7-9 and TRBJ2-2, with unresolved D. V dropped 1 base and J dropped 7 bases, with 4 bases sitting between them. The germline gives CDR1 SEHNR, CDR2 FQNEAQ (reference sequence). CDR3 length equals 12 residues. DNA for the CDR3: TGTGCCAGCAGCTTAGAAAGCGGGGAGCTGTTTTTT. It codes for CASSLESGELFF.

The rearrangement uses TRBV5-4 and TRBJ2-2, with 7 positions matching TRBD1. V dropped 4 bases and J dropped 1; count of bases not matched to a gene: 4. The CDR3 has 15 residues. The germline gives CDR1 SGHNT, CDR2 YYREEE (reference sequence). The CDR3 DNA is TGTGCCAGCAGCCTCTGGACAGGGAACACCGGGGAGCTGTTTTTT. This codes for CASSLWTGNTGELFF.

V usage is TRBV5-6 and J usage is TRBJ1-1, with 10 positions matching TRBD1. Germline CDR1 SGHDT, CDR2 YYEEEE. V dropped 5 bases and J dropped 4; count of bases not matched to a gene: 5. CDR3 size: 14 residues. CDR3 sequence: CASRTGGPGTEAFF. The CDR3 nucleotides read TGTGCCAGCAGGACAGGGGGCCCGGGCACTGAAGCTTTCTTT. Together with reference TRBV5-6 and TRBJ1-1, the CDR3 gives the full variable domain: DAGVTQSPTHLIKTRGQQVTLRCSPKSGHDTVSWYQQALGQGPQFIFQYYEEEERQRGNFPDRFSGHQFPNYSSELNVNALLLGDSALYLCASRTGGPGTEAFFGQGTRLTVV.

V usage is TRBV9 and J usage is TRBJ1-2, with TRBD1 matching 8 bases. Trimming removed 4 bases from V and 5 bases from J; junction bases left unmatched: 4. The CDR3 has 13 amino acids. The V gene's germline CDR1 is SGDLS and CDR2 YYNGEE. The DNA of the CDR3 is TGTGCCAGCAGCTCGGGACAGGAGTATGGCTACACCTTC. Amino acid sequence: CASSSGQEYGYTF.

The chain combines TRBV10-2 with TRBJ2-1, with D possibly TRBD1 on 6 matching bases. Trimming removed 4 bases at V and 6 bases at J, with 10 bases between. CDR1 is WSHSY and CDR2 is SAAADI in the germline V gene. CDR3 size: 13 residues. CDR3 in DNA: TGCGCCAGCAGTGCCGACAGGCCCAATGAGCAGTTCTTC. This sequence encodes CASSADRPNEQFF.

J is TRBJ2-7 and V is TRBV4-1; 7 nucleotides agree with TRBD2. V gave up 1 base and J gave up 5 bases; unmatched junction bases: 8. CDR3 length equals 15 residues. Germline CDR1 is MGHRA and CDR2 is YSYEKL. CDR3 protein: CASSQVGGNRNEQYF. As DNA, the CDR3 is TGCGCCAGCAGCCAAGTGGGGGGGAATAGGAACGAGCAGTACTTC.

This rearrangement joins TRBV11-2 to TRBJ2-3; 7 bases agree with TRBD2. Germline CDR1 and CDR2: SGHAT and FQNNGV. Trimming cost V 8 bases and J 4 bases; bases outside gene matches: 6. The CDR3 extends over 13 amino acids. The CDR3 sequence is CASRTRGADTQYF. CDR3 DNA sequence: TGTGCCAGCCGGACTAGGGGCGCAGATACGCAGTATTTT.

To note about this clone: The same CDR3 also results from other DNA sequences found in this sample. This chain uses TRBV27 with TRBJ2-7; D perhaps matches TRBD1 (5 bases). The V gene's germline CDR1 is MNHEY and CDR2 SMNVEV (reference sequence). There are 13 residues in the CDR3. V was cut by 5 bases and J by 2 bases, with 10 bases left in between. The CDR3 protein is CASSLTGTYEQYF. The CDR3 DNA reads as TGTGCCAGCAGTCTCACAGGTACCTACGAGCAGTACTTC.

The chain combines TRBV19 with TRBJ2-7; the D gene is possibly TRBD1 (6 bases). V dropped 10 bases and J dropped 3 bases, with 22 bases sitting between them. CDR3 length equals 15 residues. Germline assignment: CDR1 LNHDA and CDR2 SQIVND (reference sequence). The DNA of the CDR3 is TGTGCCACCCCACGCCGGACAGTTCTAGACTACGAGCAGTACTTC. Its translation: CATPRRTVLDYEQYF.

The chain links TRBV4-1 to TRBJ2-5, with 12 bases matching TRBD2. After removal of 1 base from V and 5 bases from J, the junction contained 11 bases not matched to a gene. Germline values: CDR1 MGHRA, CDR2 YSYEKL. CDR3 size: 18 residues. The CDR3 protein is CASSQVGLAGGMEETQYF. In DNA, the CDR3 is TGCGCCAGCAGCCAAGTAGGGCTAGCGGGGGGGATGGAGGAGACCCAGTACTTC.

V and J are TRBV2 and TRBJ2-3; maybe TRBD2 (6 bases). CDR1 and CDR2 (germline): SNHLY, FYNNEI. The length of the CDR3 is 15 residues. V was cut by 2 bases and J by 6 bases, with 15 bases left in between. This CDR3 reads CASSEIVAAGDTQYF. The CDR3 coding sequence is TGTGCCAGCAGTGAAATTGTAGCGGCCGGGGATACGCAGTATTTT.

The rearrangement joins TRBV9 to TRBJ2-1, with 9 nucleotides matching TRBD2. The CDR3 is made up of 15 amino acids. V trimming: 4 bases; J trimming: 7 bases; junction bases outside the gene matches: 9. Germline V gene data show CDR1 as SGDLS and CDR2 as YYNGEE. The CDR3 DNA reads as TGTGCCAGCAGCCCCGCTAGCGGGACCAGTAATGAGCAGTTCTTC. Translated: CASSPASGTSNEQFF.

The V gene is TRBV29-1, the J gene TRBJ2-1, with D tentatively TRBD2 (6 bases). The CDR3 totals 14 residues. V lost 6 bases to trimming and J lost 8 bases, with 20 bases between them. CDR1 and CDR2 from the germline V gene are SQVTM and ANQGSEA. CDR3 amino acids: CSVYRDWGIDEQFF. DNA of the CDR3: TGCAGCGTGTACCGGGACTGGGGGATCGATGAGCAGTTCTTC.

The chain joins TRBV5-4 to TRBJ2-7; 10 bases are a match to TRBD1. Germline V gene sequence: CDR1 SGHNT, CDR2 YYREEE (reference sequence). The CDR3 loop spans 15 amino acids. J was trimmed by 0 bases and V by 4 bases; bases with no gene match: 4. CDR3 sequence: CASSPGQGHSYEQYF. DNA of the CDR3: TGTGCCAGCAGCCCGGGACAGGGGCACTCCTACGAGCAGTACTTC.

This clone occurred once. The chain uses TRBV29-1 and TRBJ2-5; D uncertain. The V end lost 7 bases, the J end lost 0 bases, and 9 bases lay between the germline ends. The CDR3 contains 12 residues. Germline lookup yields CDR1 SQVTM and CDR2 ANQGSEA. CDR3 region: CSAMGNQETQYF. The CDR3 DNA reads as TGCAGCGCCATGGGTAACCAAGAGACCCAGTACTTC.